This T cell receptor beta chain was retrieved from a study of T cell repertoires in cytomegalovirus infection. Study as a whole: Signatures in public TCR beta sequences pointed to both CMV infection and matching HLA type.

Study findings and constraints: Individuals carrying CMV plus the relevant HLA were identified by cumulative frequency of public TCR beta families. CMV-specific HLA-C-restricted TCR beta clonotypes dominated the ex vivo response.

This clonotype was observed a few times. Its antigen is undetermined. MiXCR, applied by TCRdb to the reads, yields one record per CDR3 protein. The sample shows approximately 500,000 distinct CDR3 sequences, about 15% of them seen only once. Trimming cost V 3 bases and J 1 base, with 17 bases left between them. This CDR3 is 17 amino acids long. Per the germline V gene, CDR1 is LGHDT and CDR2 is YNNKEL (reference sequence). The specimen was CD8+ T cells from PBMCs. The genes are TRBV3-1 and TRBJ2-3; D might be TRBD2 (6 bases). This clonotype was sampled from a human donor in good health (CMV status not recorded). Some clones in this sample may be carry-over from other donors' samples. CDR3 protein: CASSHLGGTHGTDTQYF. The CDR3 nucleotides are TGTGCCAGCAGCCACCTTGGGGGGACCCACGGCACAGATACGCAGTATTTT.